Below are 17 T cell receptor beta chains sequenced from a single sample in a study of T cells in Graves' hyperthyroidism and ophthalmopathy. TCR beta CDR3 sequences were amplified from RNA transcripts. Researchers ran a first-round RT-PCR on the TCR CDR3 using the HTBI primer set. TCRdb called the multiplex PCR reads again in MiXCR, with one record for every CDR3 protein. The table lists around 430,000 distinct CDR3 sequences, under 15% of them singletons. Sequenced: blood. Receptors were obtained from a woman under 40 with Graves' hyperthyroidism.

This clonotype was found a few times. V gene TRBV20-1 combines with J gene TRBJ2-5; 7 bases agree with TRBD2. The germline CDR1 and CDR2 sequences are DFQATT and SNEGSKA (reference sequence). V was clipped by 2 bases and J by 4 bases; unmatched bases: 10. This CDR3 contains 15 residues. The CDR3 region has the DNA TGCAGTGCTAGACCCCCAGGGAGGGAATTAGAGACCCAGTACTTC. Translating it yields CSARPPGRELETQYF.

J is TRBJ2-1 and V is TRBV4-2; D not certain. The CDR3 is 16 amino acids. The ends were cut back, 0 bases at V and 6 bases at J, with 15 bases in the middle. The V gene's germline CDR1 is LGHNA and CDR2 YNFKEQ. CDR3 sequence reads: CASSQEVFQVINEQFF. CDR3 DNA sequence: TGTGCCAGCAGCCAAGAAGTCTTTCAGGTGATCAATGAGCAGTTCTTC.

The CDR3, as DNA: TGTGCCAGCAGTGTCGGGACAGGTTCAACTAACTATGGCTACACCTTC. Amino acid sequence: CASSVGTGSTNYGYTF. The chain couples TRBV12-3 or TRBV12-4 to TRBJ1-2; TRBD1 matches at 8 bases. Trimming cost V 5 bases and J 0 bases; bases outside gene matches: 8. The CDR3 runs to 16 residues.

This clonotype was detected ten times or more. The rearrangement uses TRBV5-4 and TRBJ2-5; TRBD1 aligns across 7 bases. J was trimmed by 5 bases and V by 0 bases; bases with no gene match: 10. This CDR3 comprises 16 residues. Germline CDR1 is SGHNT and CDR2 is YYREEE (reference sequence). The CDR3 loop is CASSLASVRGSETQYF. The CDR3 bases are TGTGCCAGCAGCTTGGCGAGTGTCAGGGGGTCGGAGACCCAGTACTTC.

In the case of this clonotype: The CDR3 carries no conserved terminal phenylalanine or tryptophan, so it likely arises from a read error. The J gene is TRBJ2-7, the V gene TRBV4-2, with 7 bases lining up with TRBD2. The CDR3 runs 16 residues. The J segment lost 3 bases and the V segment lost 0 bases, leaving 8 bases of the junction unmatched. The germline CDR1 and CDR2 sequences are LGHNA and YNFKEQ. CDR3 sequence: CASSQDSEGGVYEQYL. In nucleotides, the CDR3 is TGTGCCAGCAGCCAAGATAGCGAGGGAGGGGTCTACGAGCAGTACCTC.

This clonotype has ten or more counts. This chain links TRBV28 with TRBJ1-1, with TRBD1 as a possible D gene (5 bases). This CDR3 spans 11 amino acids. Germline CDR1 MDHEN, CDR2 SYDVKM. V was pared by 10 bases and J by 1 base, with 7 bases between. CDR3 nucleotide sequence: TGTGCCACCAGGGAGAACACTGAAGCTTTCTTT. Translated: CATRENTEAFF.

This clonotype was recorded many times. The rearrangement links TRBV2 to TRBJ2-1, with TRBD1 as a possible D gene (5 bases). Germline V gene lookup returns CDR1 SNHLY and CDR2 FYNNEI. The CDR3 has 12 residues. V shed 11 bases and J shed 10 bases, with 18 bases lying between them. In DNA form, the CDR3 reads TGTGCCTCCAAGAAGGGCTCAGGGGAGCAGTTCTTC. This gives the protein CASKKGSGEQFF.

Only a few counts were recorded for this clonotype. The genes are TRBV6-5 and TRBJ2-7, with a possible D match to TRBD1 (7 bases). The CDR3 extends over 18 amino acids. Germline loops: CDR1 MNHEY, CDR2 SVGAGI. Trimming took 2 bases from V and 1 from J, leaving 21 bases between them. The CDR3 DNA follows: TGTGCCAGCAGTTACGCTGCCCCCCGGGCAGGGGGGTCCTACGAGCAGTACTTC. Protein product: CASSYAAPRAGGSYEQYF.

This clonotype appeared many times. The chain carries TRBV2 and TRBJ2-3, with 7 bases fitting TRBD2. The length of the CDR3 is 15 residues. The V gene's germline CDR1 is SNHLY and CDR2 FYNNEI. Losses at the gene ends were 4 bases for V and 3 bases for J; bases not matched to a gene: 7. The CDR3, as DNA: TGTGCCAGCAGTGTGCGGGAGACACAAACAGATACGCAGTATTTT. Translation: CASSVRETQTDTQYF.

This clonotype was picked up a small number of times. The chain links TRBV6-5 to TRBJ2-1, with 11 bases aligning to TRBD2. J was trimmed by 2 bases and V by 1 base; bases with no gene match: 1. CDR1 is MNHEY and CDR2 is SVGAGI in the germline V gene. There are 16 residues in the CDR3. CDR3 sequence (DNA): TGTGCCAGCAGTTACTATAGCGGGAGGGCCTACAATGAGCAGTTCTTC. It is translated as CASSYYSGRAYNEQFF.

In regard to this clonotype: Being one base from a much bigger clone, this may be a read error. The chain recombines TRBV7-6 with TRBJ2-7, with unresolved D. The CDR3 is 15 residues long. CDR1 is SGHVS, CDR2 FNYEAQ, per germline. The CDR3 region is CSSSLSSAASYEQYF. The CDR3 coding sequence is TGTTCCAGCAGCTTATCAAGCGCAGCTTCCTACGAGCAGTACTTC. Looking up the rest from reference TRBV7-6 and TRBJ2-7 gives the full variable domain: GAGVSQSPRYKVTKRGQDVALRCDPISGHVSLYWYRQALGQGPEFLTYFNYEAQQDKSGLPNDRFSAERPEGSISTLTIQRTEQRDSAMYRCSSSLSSAASYEQYFGPGTRLTVT.

The chain uses TRBV28 and TRBJ2-4; TRBD2 matches at 7 bases. Germline V CDR1 and CDR2: MDHEN, SYDVKM. The CDR3 totals 16 residues. V was clipped by 5 bases and J by 1 base; unmatched bases: 8. CDR3: CASSIISGSAKNIQYF. The CDR3 DNA reads TGTGCCAGCAGTATTATTAGCGGGTCGGCCAAAAACATTCAGTACTTC. The variable domain in full, completed from reference TRBV28 and TRBJ2-4, reads DVKVTQSSRYLVKRTGEKVFLECVQDMDHENMFWYRQDPGLGLRLIYFSYDVKMKEKGDIPEGYSVSREKKERFSLILESASTNQTSMYLCASSIISGSAKNIQYFGAGTRLSVL.

This clonotype was recorded at least ten times. The J gene is TRBJ1-1, the V gene TRBV5-1; D may be TRBD1 (6 bases). The V end lost 2 bases, the J end lost 2 bases, and 10 bases lay between the germline ends. This CDR3 comprises 14 residues. Germline lookup yields CDR1 SGHRS and CDR2 YFSETQ. The CDR3 is CASSLARGNTEAFF. The CDR3, as DNA: TGCGCCAGCAGCTTAGCCAGGGGAAACACTGAAGCTTTCTTT.

The rearrangement uses TRBV29-1 and TRBJ2-1, with 7 positions matching TRBD2. After removal of 5 bases from V and 3 bases from J, the junction contained 1 base not matched to a gene. The germline CDR1 and CDR2 sequences are SQVTM and ANQGSEA. The CDR3 length is 12 residues. The CDR3 sequence: CSVSSGYNEQFF. The CDR3 DNA sequence: TGCAGCGTTTCTAGCGGCTACAATGAGCAGTTCTTC.

This clonotype was counted ten times or more. CDR3 in DNA: TGTGCCAGCAGAGCCTCGGGGCTTAACTATGGCTACACCTTC. It is translated as CASRASGLNYGYTF. V and J are TRBV27 and TRBJ1-2, with a weak D call TRBD1 (5 bases). The CDR3 extends over 14 amino acids. CDR1 and CDR2 from the germline V gene are MNHEY and SMNVEV (reference sequence). Trimming removed 6 bases from V and 1 base from J, with 12 bases in between.

The V gene is TRBV11-2, the J gene TRBJ1-1; a possible D gene is TRBD1 (5 bases). The germline gives CDR1 SGHAT, CDR2 FQNNGV. This CDR3 has 17 amino acids. Trimming removed 3 bases at V and 3 bases at J, with 20 bases between. This chain's CDR3 is CASSLSRVDLWDTEAFF. The CDR3 bases are TGTGCCAGCAGCTTGAGCAGGGTGGATTTGTGGGACACTGAAGCTTTCTTT.

The chain couples TRBV5-1 to TRBJ2-1; 11 bases align to TRBD1. CDR1 SGHRS and CDR2 YFSETQ come from the germline V gene. This CDR3 is 16 amino acids long. The trim removed 3 bases at V and 2 bases at J, leaving 4 bases unmatched. CDR3 loop: CASSSGTGGAYNEQFF. CDR3 coding DNA: TGCGCCAGCAGCTCCGGGACAGGGGGGGCCTACAATGAGCAGTTCTTC.